One sample yielded the 16 T cell receptor beta chains listed below, sequenced in a study of OX40 agonist ivuxolimab in advanced cancers. Produced via immunoSEQ multiplex PCR; TCRdb's table is partial and in-frame only. The sample lists 45,000 to 65,000 clones; roughly nine tenths were seen once. This specimen consisted of CD4+ or CD8+ T cells sorted from blood, obtained in a trial of the OX40 agonist ivuxolimab. All receptors derive from an adult with an advanced solid tumor such as melanoma, head and neck, liver or kidney cancer.

The chain recombines TRBV7-9 with TRBJ2-1; D may be TRBD2 (5 bases). V was clipped by 2 bases and J by 9 bases, with 17 bases between them. CDR1 is SEHNR, CDR2 FQNEAQ, per germline (reference sequence). The CDR3 has 15 residues. The CDR3 DNA reads TGTGCCAGCAGCTTAAGCGCCTCTCGGGGAGTTGAGCAGTTCTTC. Translating it yields CASSLSASRGVEQFF.

This clone showed up just once. The chain couples TRBV6-1 to TRBJ2-1, with 9 bases identical to TRBD2. Trimming at V came to 5 bases and at J to 3 bases, leaving 5 bases not matched to a gene. The CDR3 spans 15 residues. Germline V gene data show CDR1 as MNHNS and CDR2 as SASEGT. The CDR3 here is CASSTGTSFYNEQFF. CDR3 DNA: TGTGCCAGCAGTACTGGGACTAGCTTCTACAATGAGCAGTTCTTC.

The V call is TRBV7-8, the J call TRBJ2-1; TRBD2 aligns across 9 bases. Germline CDR1 is SGHVS and CDR2 is FQNEAQ. This CDR3 has 16 residues. Trimming at V came to 4 bases and at J to 2 bases, leaving 6 bases not matched to a gene. The CDR3 loop is CASSSEAGGTYNEQFF. Written as DNA, the CDR3 is TGTGCCAGCAGCTCTGAAGCGGGGGGAACCTACAATGAGCAGTTCTTC.

In its sample, this clone was seen once. V and J are TRBV6-1 and TRBJ1-6; D is possibly TRBD1 (6 bases). This CDR3 has 14 amino acids. V lost 5 bases, J lost 10 bases, and 15 bases lay in between. Germline values: CDR1 MNHNS, CDR2 SASEGT. The CDR3 DNA follows: TGTGCCAGCAGTCCTAACAGGGTCGGCTCACCCCTCCACTTT. Amino acid sequence: CASSPNRVGSPLHF.

The chain links TRBV7-2 to TRBJ2-3; TRBD2 matches at 15 bases. Germline V gene data show CDR1 as SGHTA and CDR2 as FQGNSA. The ends lost 4 bases at V and 3 bases at J; junction bases unmatched: 2. CDR3 length equals 16 residues. Here the CDR3 DNA reads TGTGCCAGCAGCTGGGGGACTAGCGGGGGGACAGATACGCAGTATTTT. The encoded protein is CASSWGTSGGTDTQYF.

The chain carries TRBV28 and TRBJ2-2; D might be TRBD1 (6 bases). CDR3 length: 16 amino acids. Germline CDR1 reads MDHEN; CDR2 reads SYDVKM. Trimming stripped 7 bases from V and 2 bases from J, with 17 bases between. The CDR3 reads CASTTAGAGNTGELFF. The CDR3 bases are TGTGCCAGCACCACCGCAGGGGCCGGAAACACCGGGGAGCTGTTTTTT.

V usage is TRBV11-2 and J usage is TRBJ2-3; D remains unclear. CDR1 and CDR2 (germline): SGHAT, FQNNGV. V shed 6 bases and J shed 2 bases, with 12 bases lying between them. The CDR3 contains 14 residues. CDR3 DNA: TGTGCCAGCAGTTTATCCTGGTCCACAGATACGCAGTATTTT. It is translated as CASSLSWSTDTQYF.

The V call is TRBV15, the J call TRBJ1-4; no firm D call. The CDR3 sequence is 17 residues long. Germline lookup yields CDR1 LNHNV and CDR2 YYDKDF (reference sequence). The ends were cut back, 1 base at V and 0 bases at J, with 12 bases in the middle. The DNA of the CDR3 is TGTGCCACCAGCAGAGGTAGCGTTCGGGCAACTAATGAAAAACTGTTTTTT. It codes for CATSRGSVRATNEKLFF.

The CDR3 sequence: CASSSYQNTEAFF. CDR3 nucleotide sequence: TGTGCCAGCAGCTCATATCAGAACACTGAAGCTTTCTTT. The chain is built from TRBV6-5 and TRBJ1-1; unclear D gene. Germline V gene data show CDR1 as MNHEY and CDR2 as SVGAGI. The germline V and J ends were trimmed by 6 bases and 1 base, with 9 bases remaining between them. The CDR3 has 13 amino acids.

The chain links TRBV5-1 to TRBJ2-7; no firm D call. V lost 0 bases, J lost 7 bases, and 17 bases lay in between. This CDR3 has 15 amino acids. CDR1 and CDR2 from the germline V gene are SGHRS and YFSETQ. The CDR3 DNA reads TGCGCCAGCAGCTTGGACGGCGGTGCCCCCGGGGAGCAGTACTTC. It codes for CASSLDGGAPGEQYF.

This clone was observed once. The chain uses TRBV18 and TRBJ2-7; D may be TRBD1 or TRBD2 (5 bases each). Trimming shortened V by 2 bases and J by 5 bases, and 10 bases separated the two germline ends. The CDR3 has 13 residues. Germline lookup yields CDR1 KGHSH and CDR2 LQKENI. CDR3 residues: CASSPFRDHEQYF. CDR3 coding DNA: TGTGCCAGCTCACCATTTAGGGACCACGAGCAGTACTTC.

This rearrangement joins TRBV14 to TRBJ1-1; D is undetermined. Germline values: CDR1 SGHDN, CDR2 FVKESK. The V gene lost 1 base and the J gene lost 0 bases, with 6 bases spanning the gap. The CDR3 is made up of 14 amino acids. CDR3 region: CASSQGPMNTEAFF. Written as DNA, the CDR3 is TGTGCCAGCAGCCAAGGACCGATGAACACTGAAGCTTTCTTT. The whole variable domain, filled in from reference TRBV14 and TRBJ1-1, reads EAGVTQFPSHSVIEKGQTVTLRCDPISGHDNLYWYRRVMGKEIKFLLHFVKESKQDESGMPNNRFLAERTGGTYSTLKVQPAELEDSGVYFCASSQGPMNTEAFFGQGTRLTVV.

This clone was detected once. The gene calls are TRBV9 and TRBJ2-5; 15 positions agree with TRBD2. The CDR3 has 17 residues. CDR1 is SGDLS, CDR2 YYNGEE, per germline. Unmatched junction bases numbered 6, after V lost 5 bases and J lost 1 base. The CDR3 reads CASSPGTSGGLQETQYF. In nucleotides, the CDR3 is TGTGCCAGCAGTCCCGGGACTAGCGGGGGGCTCCAAGAGACCCAGTACTTC.

The chain employs TRBV27 and TRBJ1-4; a weak D match, TRBD1 (5 bases). V lost 5 bases to trimming and J lost 6 bases, with 13 bases between them. CDR1 is MNHEY, CDR2 SMNVEV, per germline (reference sequence). The CDR3 is 14 residues long. In DNA, the CDR3 is TGTGCCAGCAGTCCAACCAGGGTACATGAAAAACTGTTTTTT. It is translated as CASSPTRVHEKLFF.

The chain links TRBV7-2 to TRBJ1-2, with D maybe TRBD1 (6 bases). From germline, CDR1 is SGHTA and CDR2 FQGNSA. The CDR3 has 15 amino acids. Deletions cut 1 base from V and 7 bases from J, with 16 bases between. CDR3 residues: CASSLGEGGAGGYTF. The CDR3 nucleotides read TGTGCCAGCAGCTTAGGGGAAGGGGGGGCTGGTGGCTACACCTTC. Variable domain in full (rest from reference TRBV7-2 and TRBJ1-2): GAGVSQSPSNKVTEKGKDVELRCDPISGHTALYWYRQSLGQGLEFLIYFQGNSAPDKSGLPSDRFSAERTGGSVSTLTIQRTQQEDSAVYLCASSLGEGGAGGYTFGSGTRLTVV.

The CDR3: CASSKGTGTGTETQYF. CDR3 nucleotides: TGTGCCAGCAGCAAGGGCACCGGGACAGGGACAGAGACCCAGTACTTC. The V and J genes are TRBV21-1 and TRBJ2-5; TRBD1, the table's D call, lacks a check against the DNA. TRBV21-1 is shown as a pseudogene. CDR3 length: 16 residues.